These 5 T cell receptor beta chains originate from one sample sequenced in a study of patients and donors after allogeneic stem cell transplantation. MiXCR, applied by TCRdb to the RT-PCR reads, yields one record per CDR3 protein. This sample has under 170,000 distinct CDR3 sequences, with about two fifths found just once. Sequenced input: blood, either unsorted or a sorted T cell fraction (not recorded which). The source is a human donor who was either an allogeneic HSCT recipient or a stem cell or donor lymphocyte infusion donor (not recorded which). It is not recorded whose cells these are; they may come from a transplant donor.

The V and J genes are TRBV6-1 and TRBJ1-5; D remains unclear. CDR1 and CDR2 from the germline V gene are MNHNS and SASEGT. V was trimmed by 3 bases and J by 6 bases, leaving 9 bases between them. The CDR3 length is 13 residues. The CDR3 DNA sequence: TGTGCCAGCAGTGATGAAGTCATTCAGCCCCAGCATTTT. It encodes CASSDEVIQPQHF.

CDR3 loop: CASSQEFRRPNTEAFF. The CDR3 DNA is TGTGCCAGCAGCCAAGAGTTCCGTAGGCCAAACACTGAAGCTTTCTTT. The chain combines TRBV4-2 with TRBJ1-1; D is undetermined. Germline CDR1 is LGHNA and CDR2 is YNFKEQ. This CDR3 has 16 residues. V lost 0 bases to trimming and J lost 2 bases, with 13 bases between them.

This chain joins TRBV12-3 or TRBV12-4 and TRBJ1-2; 7 nucleotides match TRBD1. The CDR3 is made up of 14 amino acids. After removal of 6 bases from V and 4 bases from J, the junction contained 8 bases not matched to a gene. The CDR3 DNA reads TGTGCCAGCAGCCTAGAAGGGACAGCCTATGGCTACACCTTC. This encodes CASSLEGTAYGYTF.

V usage is TRBV27 and J usage is TRBJ1-5; the D is unclear. This CDR3 is 15 amino acids long. Germline loops: CDR1 MNHEY, CDR2 SMNVEV (reference sequence). V lost 1 base and J 5 bases, leaving 12 bases between the germline ends. CDR3 DNA sequence: TGTGCCAGCAGTTTATACATGACAAGGGATCAGCCCCAGCATTTT. This sequence encodes CASSLYMTRDQPQHF.

This chain joins TRBV20-1 and TRBJ1-1; D possibly corresponds to TRBD1 (5 bases). The CDR3 runs to 13 residues. The germline V gene has CDR1 DFQATT and CDR2 SNEGSKA (reference sequence). The CDR3 nucleotides are TGCGTGGCGGGCAGGGATAGGTACACTGAAGCTTTCTTT. Its protein is CVAGRDRYTEAFF.